This TCR beta chain emerged from a study of blood T cell repertoires in COVID-19. Method: immunoSEQ multiplex PCR; TCRdb's copy keeps in-frame clones and lacks some. The sample shows about 170,000 clones, less than 90% of them seen only once. The CDR3 spans 16 residues. The germline V gene encodes CDR1 MNHEY and CDR2 SVGEGT. With 5 bases removed from V and 7 bases from J, the gap between germline ends came to 23 bases. V and J are TRBV6-2 or TRBV6-3 and TRBJ1-1; the D gene is possibly TRBD1 (6 bases). The TCR was taken from a woman in her forties or fifties who had recovered from COVID-19. The sequencing input was PBMCs or T cells enriched from blood (not recorded which). CDR3 loop: CASSGSGHPLRIEAFF. The DNA for the CDR3 is TGTGCCAGCAGTGGGTCGGGACACCCACTTAGAATTGAAGCTTTCTTT.